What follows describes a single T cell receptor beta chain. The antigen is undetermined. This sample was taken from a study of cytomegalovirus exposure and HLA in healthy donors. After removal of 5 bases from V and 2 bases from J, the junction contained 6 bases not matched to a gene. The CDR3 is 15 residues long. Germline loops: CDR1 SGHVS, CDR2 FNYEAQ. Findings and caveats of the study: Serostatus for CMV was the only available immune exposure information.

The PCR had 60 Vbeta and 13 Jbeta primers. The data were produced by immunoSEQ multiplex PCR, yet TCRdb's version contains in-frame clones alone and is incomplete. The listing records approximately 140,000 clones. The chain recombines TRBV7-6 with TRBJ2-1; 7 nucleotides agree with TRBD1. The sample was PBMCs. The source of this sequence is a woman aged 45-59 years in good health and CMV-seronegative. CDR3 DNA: TGTGCCAGCAGCGTAGACAGGGACCCCTACAATGAGCAGTTCTTC. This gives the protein CASSVDRDPYNEQFF.